The 8 T cell receptor beta chains presented below share a single source sample, sequenced in a study of post-analysis software for immune sequencing data (dated by TCRdb to between 2015 and 2016). The research as a whole found: A handful of TRBV segments, including TRBV5-6, TRBV5-1 and TRBV20-1, were significantly more frequent in patients than controls.

The method behind the library was PCR. TCRdb names Illumina HiSeq 2500 as the instrument used. To reduce PCR and sequencing biases, unique molecular identifiers were incorporated into the TCR beta cDNA libraries. In-frame beta chains were kept once TCRdb had trimmed the public reads at Q25 with fastp and called clones with MiXCR. For every CDR3 protein sequence, its rows merge into one entry that carries the most common genes and DNA. This sample comprises about 680,000 distinct CDR3 sequences, 55% to 60% of them detected only once. The ten largest clones add up to 11% of the sample. The antigens these receptors bind are not known. The specimen sequenced was blood. These receptors originate from a girl aged 2-9 years with multiple sclerosis.

This clonotype occurred a few times. The rearrangement links TRBV6-5 to TRBJ2-5; TRBD1 might be the D (5 bases). The CDR3 contains 15 residues. Per the germline V gene, CDR1 is MNHEY and CDR2 is SVGAGI. V lost 1 base and J lost 3, with 12 bases in between. The CDR3 DNA follows: TGTGCCAGCAGTTACTGGGCCGGCAGGGAAGAGACCCAGTACTTC. This gives the protein CASSYWAGREETQYF.

In its sample, this clonotype ranks as medium-sized. V is TRBV13 and J is TRBJ2-4, with D hard to call. Germline lookup yields CDR1 PRHDT and CDR2 FYEKMQ (reference sequence). V dropped 0 bases and J dropped 5 bases, with 2 bases sitting between them. The CDR3 has 12 residues. The CDR3 DNA is TGTGCCAGCAGCTTAGGGGAAAACATTCAGTACTTC. It translates to CASSLGENIQYF.

This clonotype was counted between two and nine times. The chain links TRBV20-1 to TRBJ2-5, with a weak D call TRBD1 (5 bases). The V end was cut by 3 bases, the J end by 1 base, with 9 bases between. The CDR3 extends over 13 amino acids. CDR1 and CDR2 from the germline V gene are DFQATT and SNEGSKA (reference sequence). The CDR3 region is CSASRATQETQYF. For the CDR3, the DNA is TGCAGTGCTAGCAGGGCTACCCAAGAGACCCAGTACTTC.

The chain has TRBV29-1 and TRBJ1-1, with D maybe TRBD1 (5 bases). The CDR3 loop spans 13 amino acids. V lost 0 bases to trimming and J lost 3 bases, with 8 bases between them. Germline V gene sequence: CDR1 SQVTM, CDR2 ANQGSEA. This CDR3 reads CSVEDRGDTEAFF. DNA of the CDR3: TGCAGCGTTGAAGATCGGGGGGACACTGAAGCTTTCTTT.

V is TRBV27 and J is TRBJ1-6, with 10 bases that match TRBD1. Germline CDR1 reads MNHEY; CDR2 reads SMNVEV (reference sequence). The length of the CDR3 is 15 residues. Trimming at V came to 2 bases and at J to 5 bases, leaving 0 bases not matched to a gene. For the CDR3, the DNA is TGTGCCAGCAGTTTAGGGACAGGGGATAATTCACCCCTCCACTTT. Its translation: CASSLGTGDNSPLHF.

This clonotype was picked up a small number of times. J is TRBJ1-2 and V is TRBV20-1, with D possibly being TRBD1 (5 bases). The V gene's germline CDR1 is DFQATT and CDR2 SNEGSKA (reference sequence). V lost 5 bases and J lost 4, with 17 bases in between. The CDR3 runs 14 residues. For the CDR3, the DNA is TGCAGTGCTCCCGGGACGGGGCTGAGCTATGGCTACACCTTC. It specifies CSAPGTGLSYGYTF.

The J gene is TRBJ2-5, the V gene TRBV5-5, with 8 bases aligning to TRBD2. The CDR3 runs 16 residues. Germline values: CDR1 SGHKS, CDR2 YYEKEE (reference sequence). With V trimmed by 0 bases and J by 11 bases, 15 bases remained unmatched. Written as DNA, the CDR3 is TGTGCCAGCAGCTTGGAGGGGACTAGGATTTTGGAGGAGCAGTACTTC. This gives the protein CASSLEGTRILEEQYF.

This chain uses TRBV10-3 with TRBJ1-2; D is ambiguous. V shed 8 bases and J shed 8 bases, with 12 bases lying between them. The germline gives CDR1 ENHRY, CDR2 SYGVKD. This CDR3 has 11 amino acids. The CDR3 bases are TGTGCCATCGAGACCCTCTTGGGCTACACCTTC. Protein sequence: CAIETLLGYTF.